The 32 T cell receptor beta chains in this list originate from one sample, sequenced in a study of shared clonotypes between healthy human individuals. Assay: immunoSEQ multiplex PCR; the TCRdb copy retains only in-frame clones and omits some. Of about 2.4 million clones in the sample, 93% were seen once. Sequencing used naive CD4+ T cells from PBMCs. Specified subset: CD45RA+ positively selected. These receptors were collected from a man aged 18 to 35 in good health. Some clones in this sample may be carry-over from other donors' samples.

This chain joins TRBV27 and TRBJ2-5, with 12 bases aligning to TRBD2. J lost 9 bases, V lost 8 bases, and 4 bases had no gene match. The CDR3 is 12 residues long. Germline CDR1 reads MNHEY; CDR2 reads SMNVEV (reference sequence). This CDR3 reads CASQTSGGPQYF. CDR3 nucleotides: TGTGCCAGCCAGACTAGCGGGGGACCCCAGTACTTC.

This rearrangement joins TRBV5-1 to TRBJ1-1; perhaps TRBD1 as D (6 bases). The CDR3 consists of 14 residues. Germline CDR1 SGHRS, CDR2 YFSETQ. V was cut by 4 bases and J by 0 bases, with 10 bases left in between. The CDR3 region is CASSEGGLNTEAFF. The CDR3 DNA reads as TGCGCCAGCAGCGAGGGGGGGTTGAACACTGAAGCTTTCTTT.

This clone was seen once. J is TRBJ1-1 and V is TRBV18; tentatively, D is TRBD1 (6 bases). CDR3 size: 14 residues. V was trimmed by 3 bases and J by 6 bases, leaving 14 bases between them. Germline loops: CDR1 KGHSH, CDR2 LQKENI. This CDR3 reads CASSPQAGEAEAFF. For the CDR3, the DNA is TGTGCCAGCTCACCGCAAGCAGGGGAGGCTGAAGCTTTCTTT.

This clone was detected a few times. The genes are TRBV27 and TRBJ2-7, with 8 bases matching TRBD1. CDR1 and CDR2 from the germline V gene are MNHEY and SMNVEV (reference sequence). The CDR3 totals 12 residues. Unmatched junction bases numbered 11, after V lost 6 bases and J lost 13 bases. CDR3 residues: CASSFPGQAVYF. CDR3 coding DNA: TGTGCCAGCAGCTTCCCGGGACAGGCTGTATACTTC.

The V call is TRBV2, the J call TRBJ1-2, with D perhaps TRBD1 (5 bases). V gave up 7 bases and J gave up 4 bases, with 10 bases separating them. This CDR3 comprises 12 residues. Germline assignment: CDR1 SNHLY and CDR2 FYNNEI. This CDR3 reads CASNTGGYGYTF. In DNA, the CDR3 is TGTGCCAGCAATACGGGGGGCTATGGCTACACCTTC.

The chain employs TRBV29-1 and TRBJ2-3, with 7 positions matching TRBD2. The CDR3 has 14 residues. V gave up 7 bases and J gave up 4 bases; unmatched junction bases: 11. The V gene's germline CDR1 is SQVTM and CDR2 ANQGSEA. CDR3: CSASVGGRADTQYF. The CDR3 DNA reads TGCAGCGCTTCCGTCGGGGGGAGGGCAGATACGCAGTATTTT.

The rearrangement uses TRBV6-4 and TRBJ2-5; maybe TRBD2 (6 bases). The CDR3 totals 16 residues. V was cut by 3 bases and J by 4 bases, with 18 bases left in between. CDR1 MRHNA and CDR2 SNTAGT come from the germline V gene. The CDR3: CASSEARDLGGETQYF. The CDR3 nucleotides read TGTGCCAGCAGTGAGGCCCGGGACTTGGGAGGAGAGACCCAGTACTTC.

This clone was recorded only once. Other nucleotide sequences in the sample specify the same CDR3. The CDR3 nucleotides read TGTGCCAGCAGCTTAAGTGGGACCCAAGAGACCCAGTACTTC. It encodes CASSLSGTQETQYF. The V gene is TRBV7-3, the J gene TRBJ2-5; D may match TRBD1 or TRBD2 (5 bases each). Trimming took off 1 base at V and 1 base at J, with 7 bases between the two ends. From germline, CDR1 is SGHTA and CDR2 FQGTGA. The CDR3 contains 14 residues.

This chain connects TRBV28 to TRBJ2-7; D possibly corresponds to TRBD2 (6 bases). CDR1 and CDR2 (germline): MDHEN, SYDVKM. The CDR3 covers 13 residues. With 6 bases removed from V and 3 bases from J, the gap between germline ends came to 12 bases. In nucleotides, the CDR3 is TGTGCCAGCAGGAGATGGAGGGACTACGAGCAGTACTTC. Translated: CASRRWRDYEQYF.

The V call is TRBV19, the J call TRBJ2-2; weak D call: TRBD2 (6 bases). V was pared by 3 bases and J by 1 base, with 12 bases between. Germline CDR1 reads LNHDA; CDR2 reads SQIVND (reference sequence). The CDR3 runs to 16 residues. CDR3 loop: CASSILGGRNTGELFF. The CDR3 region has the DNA TGTGCCAGTAGTATTCTAGGAGGGCGGAACACCGGGGAGCTGTTTTTT.

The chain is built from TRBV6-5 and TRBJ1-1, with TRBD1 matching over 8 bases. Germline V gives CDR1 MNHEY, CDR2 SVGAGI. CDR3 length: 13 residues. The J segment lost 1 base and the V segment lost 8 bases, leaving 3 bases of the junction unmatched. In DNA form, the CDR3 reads TGTGCCAGCCTTGGGACAGGGAACACTGAAGCTTTCTTT. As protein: CASLGTGNTEAFF.

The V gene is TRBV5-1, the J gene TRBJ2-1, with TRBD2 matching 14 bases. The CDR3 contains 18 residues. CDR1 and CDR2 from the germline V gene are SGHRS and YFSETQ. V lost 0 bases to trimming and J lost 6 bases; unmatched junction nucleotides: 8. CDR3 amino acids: CASSLAFGTSGSGNEQFF. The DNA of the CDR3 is TGCGCCAGCAGCTTGGCCTTCGGGACTAGCGGGAGTGGCAATGAGCAGTTCTTC. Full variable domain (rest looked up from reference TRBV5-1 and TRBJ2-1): KAGVTQTPRYLIKTRGQQVTLSCSPISGHRSVSWYQQTPGQGLQFLFEYFSETQRNKGNFPGRFSGRQFSNSRSEMNVSTLELGDSALYLCASSLAFGTSGSGNEQFFGPGTRLTVL.

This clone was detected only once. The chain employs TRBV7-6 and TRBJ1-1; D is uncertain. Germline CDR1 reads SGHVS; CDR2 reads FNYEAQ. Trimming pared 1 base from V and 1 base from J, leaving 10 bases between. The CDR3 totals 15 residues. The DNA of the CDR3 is TGTGCCAGCAGCTTAGAGTTCGGCACGAACACTGAAGCTTTCTTT. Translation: CASSLEFGTNTEAFF. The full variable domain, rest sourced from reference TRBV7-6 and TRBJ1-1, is GAGVSQSPRYKVTKRGQDVALRCDPISGHVSLYWYRQALGQGPEFLTYFNYEAQQDKSGLPNDRFSAERPEGSISTLTIQRTEQRDSAMYRCASSLEFGTNTEAFFGQGTRLTVV.

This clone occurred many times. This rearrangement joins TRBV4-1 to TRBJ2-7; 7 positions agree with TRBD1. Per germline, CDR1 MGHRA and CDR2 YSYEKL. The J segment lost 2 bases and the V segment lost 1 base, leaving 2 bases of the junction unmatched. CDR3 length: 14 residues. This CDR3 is CASSQGTGPYEQYF. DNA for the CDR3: TGCGCCAGCAGCCAAGGGACAGGTCCCTACGAGCAGTACTTC.

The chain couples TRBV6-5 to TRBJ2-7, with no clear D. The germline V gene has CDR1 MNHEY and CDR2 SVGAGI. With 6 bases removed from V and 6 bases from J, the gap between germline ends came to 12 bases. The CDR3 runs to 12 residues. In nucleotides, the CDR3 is TGTGCCAGCAGCCGGATCGGCCTCGAGCAGTACTTC. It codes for CASSRIGLEQYF.

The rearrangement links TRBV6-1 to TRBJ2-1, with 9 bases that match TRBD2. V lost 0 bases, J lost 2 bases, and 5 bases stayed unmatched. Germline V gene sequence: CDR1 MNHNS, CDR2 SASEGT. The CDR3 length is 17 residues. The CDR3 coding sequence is TGTGCCAGCAGTGAAGCCGCCGGCGGGAGGGCCTACAATGAGCAGTTCTTC. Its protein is CASSEAAGGRAYNEQFF.

CDR3 residues: CASSSPAGGGGGELFF. In DNA, the CDR3 is TGTGCCAGCAGTTCTCCCGCGGGTGGGGGAGGCGGGGAGCTGTTTTTT. The rearrangement links TRBV27 to TRBJ2-2; perhaps TRBD2 as D (6 bases). Germline lookup yields CDR1 MNHEY and CDR2 SMNVEV (reference sequence). This CDR3 has 16 residues. V was pared by 4 bases and J by 7 bases, with 19 bases between.

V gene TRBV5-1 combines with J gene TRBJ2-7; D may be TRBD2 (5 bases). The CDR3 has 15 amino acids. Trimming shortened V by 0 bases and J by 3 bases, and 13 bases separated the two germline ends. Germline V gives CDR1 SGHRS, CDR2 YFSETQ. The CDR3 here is CASSLESGANYEQYF. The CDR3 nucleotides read TGCGCCAGCAGCTTGGAGAGCGGAGCCAACTACGAGCAGTACTTC.

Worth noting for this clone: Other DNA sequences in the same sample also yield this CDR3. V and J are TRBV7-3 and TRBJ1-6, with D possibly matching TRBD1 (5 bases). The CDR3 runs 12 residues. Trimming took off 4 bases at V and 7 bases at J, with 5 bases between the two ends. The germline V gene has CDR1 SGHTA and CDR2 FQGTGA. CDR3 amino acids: CASSSGNSPLHF. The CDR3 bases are TGTGCCAGCAGCTCAGGGAATTCACCCCTCCACTTT.

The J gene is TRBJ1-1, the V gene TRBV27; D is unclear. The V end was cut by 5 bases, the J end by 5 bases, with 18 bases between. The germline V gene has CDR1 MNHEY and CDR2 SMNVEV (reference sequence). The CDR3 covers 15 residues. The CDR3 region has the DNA TGTGCCAGCAGTCCCGCCCGGCGTGCGGTAACTGAAGCTTTCTTT. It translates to CASSPARRAVTEAFF.

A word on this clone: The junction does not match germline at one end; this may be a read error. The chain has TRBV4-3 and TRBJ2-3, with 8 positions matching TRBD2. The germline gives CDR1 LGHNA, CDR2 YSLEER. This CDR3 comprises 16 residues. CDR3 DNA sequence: TGCGCCAGCAGTCAAGCTGTGGCTAGCGGGTTAGATACGCAGTATTTT. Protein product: CASSQAVASGLDTQYF.

The CDR3 nucleotides read TGTGCCAGCACCTCCGGGACTAGCGGCTCCTACGAGCAGTACTTC. Its translation: CASTSGTSGSYEQYF. The chain recombines TRBV7-3 with TRBJ2-7; 11 nucleotides line up with TRBD2. V shed 7 bases, J shed 0 bases, and the junction held 5 bases outside the gene matches. Germline V lookup: CDR1 SGHTA, CDR2 FQGTGA. This CDR3 is built from 15 residues.

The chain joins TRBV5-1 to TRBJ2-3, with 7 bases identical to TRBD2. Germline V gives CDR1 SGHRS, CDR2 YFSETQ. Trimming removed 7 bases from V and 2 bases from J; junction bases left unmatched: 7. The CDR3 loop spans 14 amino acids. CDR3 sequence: CASHWGTITDTQYF. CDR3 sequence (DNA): TGCGCCAGCCACTGGGGGACTATCACAGATACGCAGTATTTT.

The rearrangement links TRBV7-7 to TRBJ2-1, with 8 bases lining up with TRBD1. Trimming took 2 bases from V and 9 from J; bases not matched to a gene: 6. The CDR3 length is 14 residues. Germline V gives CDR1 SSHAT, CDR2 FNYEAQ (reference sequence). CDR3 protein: CASSLRQGAAEQFF. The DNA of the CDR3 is TGTGCCAGCAGCTTAAGGCAGGGGGCGGCTGAGCAGTTCTTC.

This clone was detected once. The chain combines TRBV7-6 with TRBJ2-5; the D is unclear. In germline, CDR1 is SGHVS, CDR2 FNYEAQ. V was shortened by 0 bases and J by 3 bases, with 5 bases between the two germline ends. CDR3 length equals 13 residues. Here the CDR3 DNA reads TGTGCCAGCAGCTTAGCCTTTAAAGAGACCCAGTACTTC. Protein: CASSLAFKETQYF.

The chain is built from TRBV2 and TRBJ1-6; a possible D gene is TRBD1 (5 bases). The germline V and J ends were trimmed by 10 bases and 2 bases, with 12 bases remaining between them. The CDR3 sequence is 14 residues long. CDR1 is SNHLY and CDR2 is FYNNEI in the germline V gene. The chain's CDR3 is CAINRLPYNSPLHF. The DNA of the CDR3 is TGTGCCATCAACAGGCTCCCCTATAATTCACCCCTCCACTTT.

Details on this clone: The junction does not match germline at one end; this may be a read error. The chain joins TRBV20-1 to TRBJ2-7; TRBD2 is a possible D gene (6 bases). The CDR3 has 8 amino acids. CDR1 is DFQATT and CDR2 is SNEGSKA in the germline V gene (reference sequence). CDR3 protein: CSSPRGGF. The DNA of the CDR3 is TGCAGCTCCCCTCGGGGAGGCTTC.

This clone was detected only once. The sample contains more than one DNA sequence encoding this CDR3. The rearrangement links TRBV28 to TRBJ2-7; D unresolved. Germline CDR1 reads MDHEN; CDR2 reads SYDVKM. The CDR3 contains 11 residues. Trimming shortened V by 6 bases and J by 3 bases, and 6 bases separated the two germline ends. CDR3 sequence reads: CASRNSYEQYF. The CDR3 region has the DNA TGTGCCAGCAGAAACAGCTACGAGCAGTACTTC.

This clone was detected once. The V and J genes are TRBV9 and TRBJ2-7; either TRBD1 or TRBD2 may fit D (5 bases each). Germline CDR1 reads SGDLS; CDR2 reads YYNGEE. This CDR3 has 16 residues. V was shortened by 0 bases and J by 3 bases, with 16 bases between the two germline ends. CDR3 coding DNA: TGTGCCAGCAGCGTAGCATCACGTCCGGGGCACTACGAGCAGTACTTC. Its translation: CASSVASRPGHYEQYF.

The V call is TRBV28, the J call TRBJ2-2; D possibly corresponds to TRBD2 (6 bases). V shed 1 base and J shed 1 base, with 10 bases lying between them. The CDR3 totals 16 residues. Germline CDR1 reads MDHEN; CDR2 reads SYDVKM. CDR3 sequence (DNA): TGTGCCAGCAGTTTATTCTGGCGGGGGAACACCGGGGAGCTGTTTTTT. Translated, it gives CASSLFWRGNTGELFF.

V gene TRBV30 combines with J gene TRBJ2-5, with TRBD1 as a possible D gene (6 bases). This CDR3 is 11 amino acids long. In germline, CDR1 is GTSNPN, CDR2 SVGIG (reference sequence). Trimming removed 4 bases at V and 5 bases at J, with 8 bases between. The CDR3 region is CAWTQGETQYF. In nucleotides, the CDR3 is TGTGCCTGGACCCAGGGGGAGACCCAGTACTTC.

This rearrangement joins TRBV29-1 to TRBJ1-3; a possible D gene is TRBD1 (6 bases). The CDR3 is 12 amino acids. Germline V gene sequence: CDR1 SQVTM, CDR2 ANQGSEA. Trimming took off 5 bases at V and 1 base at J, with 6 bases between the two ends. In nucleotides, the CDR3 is TGCAGCGTTAGGGGGTCTGGAAACACCATATATTTT. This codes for CSVRGSGNTIYF.